This T cell receptor (beta chain) was retrieved from a study of identical twins. Between the trimmed V and J ends, which lost 2 bases and 2 bases, there was a span of 6 bases. Germline V gene lookup returns CDR1 MNHEY and CDR2 SVGAGI. The CDR3 totals 13 residues. Findings and caveats of the study: The study found that models underestimated out-of-frame TCR alpha sharing in monozygotic twins. Invariant cells of the MAIT and iNKT types might have partly distorted the zero-insertion analyses. Surplus twin overlap in beta out-of-frame sequences was less pronounced.

TCRdb re-called the 5' RACE reads with MiXCR, one entry per CDR3 protein. The table has about 460,000 distinct CDR3 sequences, 12% to 15% seen once. This clonotype was counted a few times. Antigen specificity is unknown. These data were also filed under a second study, of yellow fever vaccine responses in identical twins.

This TCR came from a woman aged 18 to 35 in good health. The chain combines TRBV6-5 with TRBJ1-1, with D uncertain. The sequenced sample was CD4+ T cells sorted from blood. The CDR3, as DNA: TGTGCCAGCAGTTACGCAAGAAACACTGAAGCTTTCTTT. Protein sequence: CASSYARNTEAFF.